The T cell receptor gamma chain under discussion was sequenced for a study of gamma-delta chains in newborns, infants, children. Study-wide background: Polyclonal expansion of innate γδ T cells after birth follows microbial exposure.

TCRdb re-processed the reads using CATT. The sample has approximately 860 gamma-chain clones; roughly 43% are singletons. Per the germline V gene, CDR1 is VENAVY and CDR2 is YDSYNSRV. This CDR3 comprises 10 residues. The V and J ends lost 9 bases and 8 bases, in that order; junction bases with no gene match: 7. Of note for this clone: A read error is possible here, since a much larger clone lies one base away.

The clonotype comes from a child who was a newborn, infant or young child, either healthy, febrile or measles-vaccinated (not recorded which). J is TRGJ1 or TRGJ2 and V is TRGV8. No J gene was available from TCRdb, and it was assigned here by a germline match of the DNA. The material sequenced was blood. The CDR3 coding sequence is TGTGCCACCGGGGGACATAAGAAACTCTTT. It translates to CATGGHKKLF.